This TCR beta chain was sequenced in a study of metastatic and nonmetastatic thyroid tumors. Sample share makes this clone medium-sized. Per the original methods: Clinicopathological groups supplied CDR3 differences that were used to build a distant-metastasis classifier for papillary thyroid cancer. TCRdb reprocessed the PCR reads using MiXCR. What appears here as the V and J calls and clone size reflects TCRdb's work, not the paper's. The sample lists about 7,900 clones, approximately 30% occurring once. Treatment of any kind had been given to no patient before thyroid surgery. Looked up from germline, CDR1 is LNHNV and CDR2 is YYDKDF (reference sequence). This CDR3 is built from 16 residues. The V gene end was trimmed by 2 bases and the J gene end by 3 bases; junction bases not matched to a gene: 7.

Specimen: adjacent normal tissue. The rearrangement uses TRBV15 and TRBJ1-1; TRBD1 agrees at 9 bases. The receptor was isolated from a female donor with papillary thyroid cancer or a benign thyroid nodule (not recorded which). Some clones in this sample may be carry-over from other donors' samples. CDR3 coding DNA: TGTGCCACCAGCAGACCTATCGACAGGGGGTACACTGAAGCTTTCTTT. It specifies CATSRPIDRGYTEAFF.